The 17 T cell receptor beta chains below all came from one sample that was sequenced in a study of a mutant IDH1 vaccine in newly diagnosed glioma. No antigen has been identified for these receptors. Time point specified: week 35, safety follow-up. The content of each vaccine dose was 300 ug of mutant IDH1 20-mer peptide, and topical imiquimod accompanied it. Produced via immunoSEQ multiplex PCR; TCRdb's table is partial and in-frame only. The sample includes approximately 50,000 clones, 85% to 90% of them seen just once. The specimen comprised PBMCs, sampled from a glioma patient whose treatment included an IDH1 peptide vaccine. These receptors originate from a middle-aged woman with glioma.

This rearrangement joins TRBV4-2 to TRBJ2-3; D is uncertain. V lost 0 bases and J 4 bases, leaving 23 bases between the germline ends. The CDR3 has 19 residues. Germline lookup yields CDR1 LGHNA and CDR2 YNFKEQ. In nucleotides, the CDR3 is TGTGCCAGCAGCCAAGATTTGTGGGCCAGCCGGCGACAAGCAGATACGCAGTATTTT. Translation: CASSQDLWASRRQADTQYF.

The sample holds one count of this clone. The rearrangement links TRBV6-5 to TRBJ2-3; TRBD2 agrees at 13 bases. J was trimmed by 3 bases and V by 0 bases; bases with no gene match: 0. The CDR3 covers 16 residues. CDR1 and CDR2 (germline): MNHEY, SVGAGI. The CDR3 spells CASSYSLAGGTDTQYF. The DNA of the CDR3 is TGTGCCAGCAGTTACTCACTAGCGGGGGGGACAGATACGCAGTATTTT.

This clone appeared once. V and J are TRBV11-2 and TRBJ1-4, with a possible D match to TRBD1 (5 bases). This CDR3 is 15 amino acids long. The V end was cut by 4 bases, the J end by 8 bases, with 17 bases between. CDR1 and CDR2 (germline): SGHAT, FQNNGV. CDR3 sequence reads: CASSSQGLSREKLFF. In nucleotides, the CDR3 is TGTGCCAGCAGCTCGCAGGGTCTTTCGCGGGAAAAACTGTTTTTT.

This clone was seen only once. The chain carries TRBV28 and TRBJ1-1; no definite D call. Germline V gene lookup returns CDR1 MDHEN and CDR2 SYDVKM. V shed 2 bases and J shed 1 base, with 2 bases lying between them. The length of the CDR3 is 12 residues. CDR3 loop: CASSLQNTEAFF. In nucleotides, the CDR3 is TGTGCCAGCAGTTTACAGAACACTGAAGCTTTCTTT.

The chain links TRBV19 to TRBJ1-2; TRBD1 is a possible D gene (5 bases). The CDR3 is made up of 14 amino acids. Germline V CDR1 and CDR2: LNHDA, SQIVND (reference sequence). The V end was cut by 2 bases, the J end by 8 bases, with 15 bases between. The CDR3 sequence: CASSISRVGRGYTF. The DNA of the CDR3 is TGTGCCAGTAGTATAAGCAGGGTTGGGCGCGGCTACACCTTC.

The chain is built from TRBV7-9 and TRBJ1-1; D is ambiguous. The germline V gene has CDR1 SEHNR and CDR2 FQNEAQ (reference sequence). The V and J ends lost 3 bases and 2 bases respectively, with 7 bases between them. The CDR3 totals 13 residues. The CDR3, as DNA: TGTGCCAGCAGCTTCCAGCCAAACACTGAAGCTTTCTTT. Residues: CASSFQPNTEAFF. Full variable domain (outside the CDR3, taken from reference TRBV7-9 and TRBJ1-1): DTGVSQNPRHKITKRGQNVTFRCDPISEHNRLYWYRQTLGQGPEFLTYFQNEAQLEKSRLLSDRFSAERPKGSFSTLEIQRTEQGDSAMYLCASSFQPNTEAFFGQGTRLTVV.

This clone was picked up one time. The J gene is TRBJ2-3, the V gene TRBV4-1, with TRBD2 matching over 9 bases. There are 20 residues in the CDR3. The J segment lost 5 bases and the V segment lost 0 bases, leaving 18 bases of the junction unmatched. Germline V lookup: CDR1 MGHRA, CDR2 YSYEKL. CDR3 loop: CASSQEGPPLGRGGGDTQYF. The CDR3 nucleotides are TGCGCCAGCAGCCAAGAGGGTCCGCCCCTAGGGCGGGGGGGTGGAGATACGCAGTATTTT.

The CDR3 loop reads CASSLEGGGRTEAFF. The CDR3 nucleotides are TGTGCCAGCAGCTTAGAAGGGGGCGGGAGAACTGAAGCTTTCTTT. The rearrangement joins TRBV7-9 to TRBJ1-1; 7 nucleotides align to TRBD1. Germline trimming cut 1 base from V and 5 bases from J; bases unmatched to any gene: 7. CDR1 and CDR2 from the germline V gene are SEHNR and FQNEAQ (reference sequence). The CDR3 is made up of 15 amino acids.

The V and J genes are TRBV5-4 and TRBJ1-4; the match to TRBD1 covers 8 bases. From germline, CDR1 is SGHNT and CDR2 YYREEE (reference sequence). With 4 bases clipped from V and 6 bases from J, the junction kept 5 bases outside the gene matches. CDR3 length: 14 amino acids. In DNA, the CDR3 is TGTGCCAGCAGCACACAGGACAGGGATGAAAAACTGTTTTTT. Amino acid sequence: CASSTQDRDEKLFF.

The CDR3 sequence: CASSLTGPTEAFF. The CDR3 bases are TGTGCCAGCTCATTGACAGGTCCCACTGAAGCTTTCTTT. The chain employs TRBV18 and TRBJ1-1; a weak D match, TRBD1 (6 bases). Germline V gives CDR1 KGHSH, CDR2 LQKENI. V was clipped by 5 bases and J by 4 bases, with 11 bases between them. CDR3 size: 13 residues.

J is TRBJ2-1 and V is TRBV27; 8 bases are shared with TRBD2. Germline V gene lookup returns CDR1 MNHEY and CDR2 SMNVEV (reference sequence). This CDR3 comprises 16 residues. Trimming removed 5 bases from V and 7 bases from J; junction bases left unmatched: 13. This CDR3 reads CASSPLLRGGRNEQFF. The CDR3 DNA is TGTGCCAGCAGTCCCCTCCTTCGCGGGGGGAGGAATGAGCAGTTCTTC.

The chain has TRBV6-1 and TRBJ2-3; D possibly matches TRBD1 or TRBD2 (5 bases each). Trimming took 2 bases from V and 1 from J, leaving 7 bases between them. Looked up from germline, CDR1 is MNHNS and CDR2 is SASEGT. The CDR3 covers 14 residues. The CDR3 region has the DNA TGTGCCAGCAGTGAACGGGGCCGCACAGATACGCAGTATTTT. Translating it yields CASSERGRTDTQYF.

CDR3 sequence reads: CASSPQANQPQHF. The CDR3 DNA follows: TGTGCCAGCAGTCCTCAGGCCAATCAGCCCCAGCATTTT. The chain is built from TRBV6-5 and TRBJ1-5; D is ambiguous. V lost 5 bases to trimming and J lost 3 bases, with 8 bases between them. The CDR3 contains 13 residues. Germline CDR1 reads MNHEY; CDR2 reads SVGAGI.

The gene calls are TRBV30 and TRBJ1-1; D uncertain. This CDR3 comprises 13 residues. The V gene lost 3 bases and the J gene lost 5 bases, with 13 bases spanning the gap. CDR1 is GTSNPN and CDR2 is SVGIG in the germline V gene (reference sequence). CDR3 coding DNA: TGTGCCTGGAGGTTTGGGGTTCAAACTGAAGCTTTCTTT. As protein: CAWRFGVQTEAFF.

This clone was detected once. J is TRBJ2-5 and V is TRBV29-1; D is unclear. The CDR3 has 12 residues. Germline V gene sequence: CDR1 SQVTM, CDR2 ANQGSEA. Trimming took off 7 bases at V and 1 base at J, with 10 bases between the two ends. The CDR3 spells CSADDGQETQYF. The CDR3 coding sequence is TGCAGCGCAGACGACGGCCAAGAGACCCAGTACTTC.

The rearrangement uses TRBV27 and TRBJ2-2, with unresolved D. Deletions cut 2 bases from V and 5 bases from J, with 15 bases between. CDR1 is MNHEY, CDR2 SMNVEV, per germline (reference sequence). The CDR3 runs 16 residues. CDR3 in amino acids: CASSLRLARSTGELFF. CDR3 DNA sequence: TGTGCCAGCAGTTTACGGTTAGCCCGTTCTACCGGGGAGCTGTTTTTT.

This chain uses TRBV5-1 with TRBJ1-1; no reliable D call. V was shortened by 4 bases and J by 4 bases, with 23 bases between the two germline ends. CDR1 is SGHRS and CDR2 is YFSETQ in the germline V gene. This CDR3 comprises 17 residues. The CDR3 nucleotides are TGCGCCAGCAGCCCTGATAGTGCTGCCACCAGGAGCACTGAAGCTTTCTTT. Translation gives CASSPDSAATRSTEAFF.